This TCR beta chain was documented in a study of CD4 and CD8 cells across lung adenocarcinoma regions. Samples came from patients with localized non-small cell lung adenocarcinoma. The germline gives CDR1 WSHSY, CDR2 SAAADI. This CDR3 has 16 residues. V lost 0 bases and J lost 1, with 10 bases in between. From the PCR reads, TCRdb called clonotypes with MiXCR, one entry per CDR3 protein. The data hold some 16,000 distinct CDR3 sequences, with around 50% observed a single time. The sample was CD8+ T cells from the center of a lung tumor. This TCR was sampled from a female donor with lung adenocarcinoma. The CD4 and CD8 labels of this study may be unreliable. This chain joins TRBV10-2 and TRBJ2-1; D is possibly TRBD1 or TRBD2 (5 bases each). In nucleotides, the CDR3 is TGCGCCAGCAGTGAGTCGCGGGCAGGGTCCTACAATGAGCAGTTCTTC. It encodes CASSESRAGSYNEQFF.